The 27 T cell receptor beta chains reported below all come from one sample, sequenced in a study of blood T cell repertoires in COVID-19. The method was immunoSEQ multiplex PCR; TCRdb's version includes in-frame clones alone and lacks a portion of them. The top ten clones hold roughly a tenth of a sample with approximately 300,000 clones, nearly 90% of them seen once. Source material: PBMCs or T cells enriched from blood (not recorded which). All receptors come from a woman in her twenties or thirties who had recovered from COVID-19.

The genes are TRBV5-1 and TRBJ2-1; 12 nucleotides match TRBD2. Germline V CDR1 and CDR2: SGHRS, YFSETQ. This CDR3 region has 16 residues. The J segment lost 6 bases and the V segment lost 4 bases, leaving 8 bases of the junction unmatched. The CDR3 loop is CASSERLAGDRNEQFF. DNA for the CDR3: TGCGCCAGCAGCGAACGACTAGCGGGAGACCGCAATGAGCAGTTCTTC.

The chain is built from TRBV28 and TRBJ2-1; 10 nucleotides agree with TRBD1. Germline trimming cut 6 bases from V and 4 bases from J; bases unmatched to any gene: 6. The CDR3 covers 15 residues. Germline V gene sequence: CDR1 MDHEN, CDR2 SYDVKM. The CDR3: CASSPDRGGYNEQFF. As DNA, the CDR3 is TGTGCCAGCAGCCCGGACAGGGGGGGGTACAATGAGCAGTTCTTC.

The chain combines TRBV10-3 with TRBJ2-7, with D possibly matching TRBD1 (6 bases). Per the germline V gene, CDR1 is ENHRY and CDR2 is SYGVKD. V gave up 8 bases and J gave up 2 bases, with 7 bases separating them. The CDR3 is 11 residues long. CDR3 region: CAIGQTYEQYF. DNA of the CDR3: TGTGCCATCGGACAGACCTACGAGCAGTACTTC.

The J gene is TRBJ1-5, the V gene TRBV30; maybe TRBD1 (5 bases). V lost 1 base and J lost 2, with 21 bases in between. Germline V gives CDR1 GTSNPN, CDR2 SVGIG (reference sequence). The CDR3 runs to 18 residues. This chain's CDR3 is CAWSGISGPALGNQPQHF. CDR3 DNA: TGTGCCTGGAGTGGCATATCAGGGCCTGCTCTGGGCAATCAGCCCCAGCATTTT.

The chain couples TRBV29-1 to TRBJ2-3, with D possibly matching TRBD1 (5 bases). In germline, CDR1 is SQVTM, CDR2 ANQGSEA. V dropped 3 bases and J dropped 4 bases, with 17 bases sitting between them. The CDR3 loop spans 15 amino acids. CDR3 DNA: TGCAGCGTTGACAGGGCCTTAGGTCCACCAGATACGCAGTATTTT. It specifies CSVDRALGPPDTQYF.

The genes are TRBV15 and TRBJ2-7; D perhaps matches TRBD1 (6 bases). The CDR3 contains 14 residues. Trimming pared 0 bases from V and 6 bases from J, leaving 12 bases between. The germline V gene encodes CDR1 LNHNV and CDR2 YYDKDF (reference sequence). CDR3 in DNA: TGTGCCACCAGCAGAGAGGGCAGGGGTACCGAGCAGTACTTC. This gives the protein CATSREGRGTEQYF.

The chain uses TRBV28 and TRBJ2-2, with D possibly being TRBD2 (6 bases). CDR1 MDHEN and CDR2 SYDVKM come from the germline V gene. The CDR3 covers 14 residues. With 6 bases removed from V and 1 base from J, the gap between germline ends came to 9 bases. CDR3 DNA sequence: TGTGCCAGCAGGCGGGACTTGAACACCGGGGAGCTGTTTTTT. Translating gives CASRRDLNTGELFF.

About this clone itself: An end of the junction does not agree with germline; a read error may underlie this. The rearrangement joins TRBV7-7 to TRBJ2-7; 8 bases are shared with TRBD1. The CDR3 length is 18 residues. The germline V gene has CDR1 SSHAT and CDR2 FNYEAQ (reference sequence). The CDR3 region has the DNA TGTGCTAGCAGCGAAAAATCCCCAGGGGGCGCAGTAACCTACGAGCAGTACTTC. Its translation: CASSEKSPGGAVTYEQYF.

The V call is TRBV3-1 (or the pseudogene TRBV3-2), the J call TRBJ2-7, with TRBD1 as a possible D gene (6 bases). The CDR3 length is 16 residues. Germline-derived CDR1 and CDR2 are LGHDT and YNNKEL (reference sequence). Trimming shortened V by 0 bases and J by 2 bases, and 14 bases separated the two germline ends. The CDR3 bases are TGTGCCAGCAGCCAAGATACGTCAGGGGTGCCCTACGAGCAGTACTTC. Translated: CASSQDTSGVPYEQYF.

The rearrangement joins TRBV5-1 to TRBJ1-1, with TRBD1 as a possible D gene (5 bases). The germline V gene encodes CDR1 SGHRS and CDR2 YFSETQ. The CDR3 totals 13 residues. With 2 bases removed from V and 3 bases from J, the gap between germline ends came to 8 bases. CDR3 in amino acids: CASSFLGDTEAFF. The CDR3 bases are TGCGCCAGCAGCTTTTTAGGGGACACTGAAGCTTTCTTT. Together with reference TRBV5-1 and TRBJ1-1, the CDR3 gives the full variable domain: KAGVTQTPRYLIKTRGQQVTLSCSPISGHRSVSWYQQTPGQGLQFLFEYFSETQRNKGNFPGRFSGRQFSNSRSEMNVSTLELGDSALYLCASSFLGDTEAFFGQGTRLTVV.

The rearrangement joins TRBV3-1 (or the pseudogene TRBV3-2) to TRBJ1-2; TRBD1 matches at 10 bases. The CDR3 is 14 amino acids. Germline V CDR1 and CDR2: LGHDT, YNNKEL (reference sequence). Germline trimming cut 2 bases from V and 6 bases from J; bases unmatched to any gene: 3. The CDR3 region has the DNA TGTGCCAGCAGCCAACCGGGACAGGGGAATGGCTACACCTTC. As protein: CASSQPGQGNGYTF.

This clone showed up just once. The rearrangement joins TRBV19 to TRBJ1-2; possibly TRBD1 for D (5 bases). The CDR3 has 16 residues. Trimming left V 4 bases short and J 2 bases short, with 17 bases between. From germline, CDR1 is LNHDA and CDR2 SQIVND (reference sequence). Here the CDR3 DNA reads TGTGCCAGTAGTACCCCCCGGTGGGGCGGAAACTATGGCTACACCTTC. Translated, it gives CASSTPRWGGNYGYTF.

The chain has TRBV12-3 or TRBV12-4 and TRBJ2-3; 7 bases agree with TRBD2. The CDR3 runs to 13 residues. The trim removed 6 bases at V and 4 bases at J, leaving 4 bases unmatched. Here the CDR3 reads CASSLLAPDTQYF. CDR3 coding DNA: TGTGCCAGCAGCTTACTAGCGCCAGATACGCAGTATTTT.

The CDR3 bases are TGTGCCAGCAGCCCTTGGGGCCAGAGCACTGAAGCTTTCTTT. It is translated as CASSPWGQSTEAFF. The chain combines TRBV3-1 (or the pseudogene TRBV3-2) with TRBJ1-1, with D perhaps matching TRBD1 (5 bases). The CDR3 extends over 14 amino acids. The germline V gene encodes CDR1 LGHDT and CDR2 YNNKEL (reference sequence). The V end was cut by 4 bases, the J end by 4 bases, with 13 bases between.

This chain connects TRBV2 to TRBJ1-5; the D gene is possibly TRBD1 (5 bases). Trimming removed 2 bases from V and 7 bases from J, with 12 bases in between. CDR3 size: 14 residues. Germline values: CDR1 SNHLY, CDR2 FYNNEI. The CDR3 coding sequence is TGTGCCAGCAGTGAAAGTGGGGCCAGGCAGCCCCAGCATTTT. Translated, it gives CASSESGARQPQHF.

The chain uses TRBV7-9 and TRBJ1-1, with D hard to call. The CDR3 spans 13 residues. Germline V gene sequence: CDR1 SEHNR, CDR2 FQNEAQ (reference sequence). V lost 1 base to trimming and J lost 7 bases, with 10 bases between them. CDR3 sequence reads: CASSLDIGVEAFF. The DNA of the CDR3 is TGTGCCAGCAGCTTAGATATCGGGGTTGAAGCTTTCTTT.

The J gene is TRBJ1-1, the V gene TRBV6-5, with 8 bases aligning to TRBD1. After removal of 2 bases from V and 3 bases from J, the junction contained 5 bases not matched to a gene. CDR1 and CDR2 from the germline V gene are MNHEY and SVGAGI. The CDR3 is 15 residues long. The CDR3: CASSYATGGDTEAFF. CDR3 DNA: TGTGCCAGCAGTTACGCCACAGGGGGGGACACTGAAGCTTTCTTT.

In DNA form, the CDR3 reads TGTGCCAGCAGCCTCCTCTTCCCCAGGGTTTACACTGAAGCTTTCTTT. It encodes CASSLLFPRVYTEAFF. This chain uses TRBV7-9 with TRBJ1-1; D is perhaps TRBD1 (5 bases). Germline loops: CDR1 SEHNR, CDR2 FQNEAQ (reference sequence). Trimming took off 5 bases at V and 3 bases at J, with 19 bases between the two ends. The CDR3 sequence is 16 residues long.

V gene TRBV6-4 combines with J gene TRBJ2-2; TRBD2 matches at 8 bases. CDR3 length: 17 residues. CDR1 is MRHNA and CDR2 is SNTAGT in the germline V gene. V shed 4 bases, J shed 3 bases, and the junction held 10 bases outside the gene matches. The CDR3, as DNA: TGTGCCAGCAGTGCAGTGTCAGCGGGGGTCCACACCGGGGAGCTGTTTTTT. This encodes CASSAVSAGVHTGELFF.

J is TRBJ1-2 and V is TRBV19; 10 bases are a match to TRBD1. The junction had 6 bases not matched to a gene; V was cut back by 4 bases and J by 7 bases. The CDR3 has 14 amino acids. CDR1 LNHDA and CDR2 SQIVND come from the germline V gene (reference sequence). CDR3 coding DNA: TGTGCCAGTAGTACAACGGGACAGGGGACTGGCTACACCTTC. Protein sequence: CASSTTGQGTGYTF.

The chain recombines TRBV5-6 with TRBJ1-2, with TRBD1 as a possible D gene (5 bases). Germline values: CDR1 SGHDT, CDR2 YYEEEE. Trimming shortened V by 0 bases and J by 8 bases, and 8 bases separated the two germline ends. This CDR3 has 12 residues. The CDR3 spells CASSLAGDGYTF. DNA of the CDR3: TGTGCCAGCAGCTTGGCGGGGGACGGCTACACCTTC.

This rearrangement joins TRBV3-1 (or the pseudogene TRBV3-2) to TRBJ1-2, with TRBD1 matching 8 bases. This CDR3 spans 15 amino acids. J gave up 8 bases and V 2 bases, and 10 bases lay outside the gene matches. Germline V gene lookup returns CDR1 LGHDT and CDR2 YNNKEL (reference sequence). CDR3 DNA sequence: TGTGCCAGCAGCCAATCAACGACAGGGGCTAACGGCTACACCTTC. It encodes CASSQSTTGANGYTF.

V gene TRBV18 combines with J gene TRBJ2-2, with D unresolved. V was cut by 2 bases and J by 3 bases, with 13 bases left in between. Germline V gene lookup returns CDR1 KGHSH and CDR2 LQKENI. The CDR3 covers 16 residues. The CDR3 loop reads CASSPMATVDTGELFF. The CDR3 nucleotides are TGTGCCAGCTCACCAATGGCCACCGTGGACACCGGGGAGCTGTTTTTT.

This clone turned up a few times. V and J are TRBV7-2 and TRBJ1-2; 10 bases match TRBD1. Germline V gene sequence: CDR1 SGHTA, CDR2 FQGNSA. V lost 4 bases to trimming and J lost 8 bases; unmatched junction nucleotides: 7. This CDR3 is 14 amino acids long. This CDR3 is CASSSVTGGWGYTF. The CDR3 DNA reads TGTGCCAGCAGCTCGGTGACAGGGGGCTGGGGCTACACCTTC.

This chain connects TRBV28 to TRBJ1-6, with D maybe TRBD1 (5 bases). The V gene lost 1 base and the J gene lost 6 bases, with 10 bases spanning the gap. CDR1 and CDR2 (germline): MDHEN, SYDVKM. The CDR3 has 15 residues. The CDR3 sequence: CASSLLGRGNSPLHF. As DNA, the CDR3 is TGTGCCAGCAGTTTATTGGGGCGAGGTAATTCACCCCTCCACTTT. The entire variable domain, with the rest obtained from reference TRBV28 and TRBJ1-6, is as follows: DVKVTQSSRYLVKRTGEKVFLECVQDMDHENMFWYRQDPGLGLRLIYFSYDVKMKEKGDIPEGYSVSREKKERFSLILESASTNQTSMYLCASSLLGRGNSPLHFGNGTRLTVT.

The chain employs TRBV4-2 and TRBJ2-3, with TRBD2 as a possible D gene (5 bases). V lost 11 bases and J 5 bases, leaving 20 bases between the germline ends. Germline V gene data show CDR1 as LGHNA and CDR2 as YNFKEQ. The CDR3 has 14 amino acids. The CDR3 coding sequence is TGTGCCTCCCGTCGGGGATGGTCCAGAGATACGCAGTATTTT. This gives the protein CASRRGWSRDTQYF.

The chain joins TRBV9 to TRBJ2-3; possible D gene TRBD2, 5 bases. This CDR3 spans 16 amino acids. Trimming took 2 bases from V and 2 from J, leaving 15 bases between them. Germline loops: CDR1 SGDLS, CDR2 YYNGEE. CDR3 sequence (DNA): TGTGCCAGCAGCGTCCGGGTGGAGCGGAACACAGATACGCAGTATTTT. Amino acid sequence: CASSVRVERNTDTQYF.